The rows below give T cell receptor beta chains drawn from one sample of a study of T and B cells in COVID-19 patients. One entry per CDR3 protein, called by TCRdb with MiXCR from the multiplex PCR reads. The top ten hold about 3% of the sample, which has some 17,000 distinct CDR3 sequences, around a quarter seen once. The sample was blood. Receptor source: a human donor who had recovered from COVID-19. The CDR3 runs from the conserved cysteine through the conserved F or W. The D gene is left open where the match is weak. A clone size is listed for some rows: how often the clone was seen (once, few, many), or a class if it is expanded.

>few|NA|TRBV30|TRBJ2-7
CAWNREYEQYF
>NA|NA|TRBV20-1|TRBJ1-2
CSARMKGGQDGYTF
>medium-sized|TRBD2|TRBV29-1|TRBJ2-5
CSVYIAAGGPEEETQYF
>NA|NA|TRBV5-5|TRBJ1-4
CASSLGGRGFETNEKLFF
>NA|NA|TRBV6-4|TRBJ1-1
CASSNSRGTEAFF
>NA|NA|TRBV9|TRBJ2-2
CASSVTGNTGELFF
>many|TRBD1|TRBV19|TRBJ1-2
CASSMDRGYGYTF
>many|TRBD1|TRBV18|TRBJ2-7
CASSPGQGAYYEQYF
>NA|TRBD1|TRBV7-2|TRBJ2-5
CASSPRGTGFQETQYF
>NA|NA|TRBV24-1|TRBJ1-4
CATRRQGGVTNEKLFF
>NA|NA|TRBV27|TRBJ1-2
CASSLSHSSGYTF
>NA|TRBD2|TRBV20-1|TRBJ2-3
CSARPHLGTSGSSTDTQYF
>once|TRBD2|TRBV11-1|TRBJ2-3
CASSLGTGGRKLGTDTQYF
>many|TRBD1|TRBV6-1|TRBJ1-5
CASSIGQGKGQPQHF